The 2 T cell receptor beta chains given below trace back to one sample, sequenced in a study of T cell repertoires in cytomegalovirus infection (dated by TCRdb to about 2019). What the treatment or condition label conveys for this sample: in vitro stimulation with specific CMV peptide epitopes to enrich CMV-specific T cells. Sequencing took place on an Illumina HiSeq 1500. The raw public data were reprocessed by TCRdb itself: fastp quality trimming at Q25, MiXCR clonotype calling, in-frame beta chains only. Merged by CDR3 protein, the rows form single entries marked with the most common genes and DNA. The sample table holds 300,000 to 400,000 distinct CDR3 sequences, of which 20% to 25% were seen once. The top ten constitute roughly 13% of the sample. Their antigens remain unidentified. The sequencing used cultured PBMCs, collected from culture after CMV antigen stimulation. Receptors originate from a human donor in good health (CMV status not recorded). Some clones in this sample may be carry-over from other donors' samples.

This clonotype was observed a handful of times. This rearrangement joins TRBV24-1 to TRBJ2-3; 9 bases fit TRBD1. V was pared by 4 bases and J by 9 bases, with 13 bases of the junction left unmatched. Germline CDR1 reads KGHDR; CDR2 reads SFDVKD. This CDR3 region has 16 residues. Here the CDR3 DNA reads TGTGCCACCAGTGACGCACAGGGGGCAGGGACCGGGACGCAGTATTTT. This gives the protein CATSDAQGAGTGTQYF.

The V gene is TRBV12-3 or TRBV12-4, the J gene TRBJ2-1; maybe TRBD1 (5 bases). Deletions cut 6 bases from V and 8 bases from J, with 14 bases between. CDR3 length: 13 amino acids. The CDR3 nucleotides are TGTGCCAGCAGAGCAGCCCAGGGCCATGAGCAGTTCTTC. This sequence encodes CASRAAQGHEQFF.